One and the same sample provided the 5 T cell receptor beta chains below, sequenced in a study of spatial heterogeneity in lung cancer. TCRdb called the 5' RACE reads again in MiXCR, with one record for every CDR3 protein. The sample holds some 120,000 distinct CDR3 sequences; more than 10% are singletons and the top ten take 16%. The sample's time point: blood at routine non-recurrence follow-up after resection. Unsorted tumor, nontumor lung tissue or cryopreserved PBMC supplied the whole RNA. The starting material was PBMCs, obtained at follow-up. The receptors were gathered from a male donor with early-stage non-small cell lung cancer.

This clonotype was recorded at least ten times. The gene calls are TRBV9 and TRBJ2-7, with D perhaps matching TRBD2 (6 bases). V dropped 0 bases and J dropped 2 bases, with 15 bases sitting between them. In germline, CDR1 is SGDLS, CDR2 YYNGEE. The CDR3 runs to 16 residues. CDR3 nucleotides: TGTGCCAGCAGCGTAGTTGGCGGGGTAGGAACCTACGAGCAGTACTTC. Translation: CASSVVGGVGTYEQYF.

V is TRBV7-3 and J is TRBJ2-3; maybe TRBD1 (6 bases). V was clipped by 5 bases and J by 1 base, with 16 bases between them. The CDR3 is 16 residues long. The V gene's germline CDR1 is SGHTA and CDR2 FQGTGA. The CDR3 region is CASSLQGSGGTDTQYF. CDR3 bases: TGTGCCAGCAGCCTCCAGGGGTCCGGCGGCACAGATACGCAGTATTTT.

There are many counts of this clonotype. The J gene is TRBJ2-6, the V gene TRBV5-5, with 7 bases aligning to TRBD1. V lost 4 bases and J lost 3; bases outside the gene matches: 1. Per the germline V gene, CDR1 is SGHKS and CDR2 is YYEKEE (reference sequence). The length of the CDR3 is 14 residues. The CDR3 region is CASSTGVGANVLTF. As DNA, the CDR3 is TGTGCCAGCAGCACAGGGGTTGGGGCCAACGTCCTGACTTTC.

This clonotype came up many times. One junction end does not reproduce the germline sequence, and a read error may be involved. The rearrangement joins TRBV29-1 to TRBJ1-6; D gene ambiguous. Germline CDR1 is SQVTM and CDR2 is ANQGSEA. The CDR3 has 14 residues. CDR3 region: CSVQEGAGNSPLHF. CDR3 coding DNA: TGCAGCGTTCAAGAGGGAGCGGGTAATTCACCCCTCCACTTT. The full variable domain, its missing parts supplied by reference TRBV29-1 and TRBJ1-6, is SAVISQKPSRDICQRGTSLTIQCQVDSQVTMMFWYRQQPGQSLTLIATANQGSEATYESGFVIDKFPISRPNLTFSTLTVSNMSPEDSSIYLCSVQEGAGNSPLHFGNGTRLTVT.

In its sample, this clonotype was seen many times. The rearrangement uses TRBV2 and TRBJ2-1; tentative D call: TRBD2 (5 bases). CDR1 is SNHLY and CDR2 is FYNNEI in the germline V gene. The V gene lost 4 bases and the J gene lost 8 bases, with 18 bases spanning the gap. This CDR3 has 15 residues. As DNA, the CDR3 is TGTGCCAGCAGTGGATGGAGGAATAGCATCCATGAGCAGTTCTTC. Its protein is CASSGWRNSIHEQFF.